These 3 T cell receptor beta chains were sequenced from one sample in a study of shared clonotypes between healthy human individuals (TCRdb year 2020). Library construction relied on the immunoSEQ multiplex PCR assay. TCRdb stores this immuneACCESS table with in-frame sequences only. Part of the clones is absent; in the studies checked, under half of the shortfall reflects unresolved V genes, and no reason is known for the rest. A total of fewer than 400,000 clones appear in this sample, approximately 74% of them only once. The biggest ten clones account for under 13% of the sample. The sample taken for sequencing was memory CD4+ T cells sorted from blood. According to the study, the label for this sample's cell subset or site signals: CD45RA-negative fraction. The receptor source for this set is a man aged 25-40 years in good health.

This chain connects TRBV5-6 to TRBJ2-2; D gene uncertain. Germline CDR1 reads SGHDT; CDR2 reads YYEEEE. Trimming left V 2 bases short and J 1 base short, with 9 bases between. The CDR3 is made up of 15 amino acids. The CDR3 region is CASSFRKGNTGELFF. In DNA form, the CDR3 reads TGTGCCAGCAGCTTTAGGAAGGGGAACACCGGGGAGCTGTTTTTT.

V gene TRBV7-9 combines with J gene TRBJ1-3, with D unclear. The CDR3 is 14 residues long. The V end lost 1 base, the J end lost 1 base, and 5 bases lay between the germline ends. CDR1 is SEHNR, CDR2 FQNEAQ, per germline (reference sequence). CDR3 sequence: CASSLDKSGNTIYF. CDR3 sequence (DNA): TGTGCCAGCAGCTTAGACAAATCTGGAAACACCATATATTTT.

The rearrangement joins TRBV7-6 to TRBJ2-7, with D perhaps TRBD2 (6 bases). This CDR3 comprises 13 residues. Trimming stripped 5 bases from V and 7 bases from J, with 15 bases between. The germline CDR1 and CDR2 sequences are SGHVS and FNYEAQ. Here the CDR3 DNA reads TGTGCCAGCAGCCCCCGGTCGGGAGAAGAGCAGTACTTC. It translates to CASSPRSGEEQYF. Variable domain in full (rest from reference TRBV7-6 and TRBJ2-7): GAGVSQSPRYKVTKRGQDVALRCDPISGHVSLYWYRQALGQGPEFLTYFNYEAQQDKSGLPNDRFSAERPEGSISTLTIQRTEQRDSAMYRCASSPRSGEEQYFGPGTRLTVT.